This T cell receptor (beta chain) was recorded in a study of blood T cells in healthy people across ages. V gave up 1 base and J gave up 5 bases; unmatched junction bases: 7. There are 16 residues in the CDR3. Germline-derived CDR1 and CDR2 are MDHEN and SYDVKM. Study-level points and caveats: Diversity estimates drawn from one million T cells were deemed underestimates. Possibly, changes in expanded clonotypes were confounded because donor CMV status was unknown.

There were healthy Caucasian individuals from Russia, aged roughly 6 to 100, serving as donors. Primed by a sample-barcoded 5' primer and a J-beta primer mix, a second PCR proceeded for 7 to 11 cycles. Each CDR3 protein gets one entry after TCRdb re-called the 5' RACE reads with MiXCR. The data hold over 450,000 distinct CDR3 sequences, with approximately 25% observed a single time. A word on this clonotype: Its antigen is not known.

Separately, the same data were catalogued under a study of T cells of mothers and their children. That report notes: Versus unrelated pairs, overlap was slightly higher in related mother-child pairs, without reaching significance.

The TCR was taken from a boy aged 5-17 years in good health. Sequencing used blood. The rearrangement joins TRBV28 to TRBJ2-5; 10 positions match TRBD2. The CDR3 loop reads CASSLSLAGVEETQYF. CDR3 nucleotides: TGTGCCAGCAGTTTATCGCTAGCGGGAGTTGAGGAGACCCAGTACTTC.